This TCR beta chain emerged from a study of blood T cell repertoires in COVID-19. Generated by immunoSEQ multiplex PCR, the TCRdb table keeps only in-frame clones and is missing some. The repertoire consists of 20,000 to 25,000 clones, with around 90% occurring once and the leading ten covering approximately 31%. With 4 bases clipped from V and 0 bases from J, the junction kept 7 bases outside the gene matches. The germline V gene has CDR1 SGHTA and CDR2 FQGNSA. There are 16 residues in the CDR3. Sequencing used peripheral blood. The chain has TRBV7-2 and TRBJ1-2; 8 bases are a match to TRBD1. This clonotype originated in a woman in her 70s with active COVID-19. Here the CDR3 DNA reads TGTGCCAGCAGCTCACCAGGGGGCCATGCTAACTATGGCTACACCTTC. Residues: CASSSPGGHANYGYTF. Supplemented by reference TRBV7-2 and TRBJ1-2, the full variable domain reads GAGVSQSPSNKVTEKGKDVELRCDPISGHTALYWYRQSLGQGLEFLIYFQGNSAPDKSGLPSDRFSAERTGGSVSTLTIQRTQQEDSAVYLCASSSPGGHANYGYTFGSGTRLTVV.